Listed below are T cell receptor beta chains from one sample, sequenced in a study of blood T cell repertoires in COVID-19. Generated by immunoSEQ multiplex PCR, the TCRdb table keeps only in-frame clones and is missing some. The repertoire holds 160,000 or so clones, with approximately 90% as singletons. The sample comprised peripheral blood. The receptors stem from a young man with acute or convalescent COVID-19. The CDR3 runs from the conserved cysteine through the conserved F or W. D genes are given only for firm matches. Size is omitted from some rows. Given values are once, few, many or a class for expanded clones.

>NA|TRBV10-3|TRBJ2-1|NA
CAISTPAQYNEQFF
TGTGCCATCAGTACGCCCGCGCAATACAATGAGCAGTTCTTC
>TRBD1|TRBV28|TRBJ2-2|NA
CASSPPLGQGLIAGELFF
TGTGCCAGCAGTCCTCCCTTGGGACAGGGATTAATAGCCGGGGAGCTGTTTTTT
>NA|TRBV23-1|TRBJ2-6|NA
CASIQRGSGANVLTF
TGCGCCAGCATACAACGGGGTTCCGGGGCCAACGTCCTGACTTTC
>TRBD1|TRBV10-1|TRBJ2-2|NA
CASSPRDRADTGELFF
TGCGCCAGCAGTCCCCGGGACAGGGCTGACACCGGGGAGCTGTTTTTT
>TRBD1|TRBV24-1|TRBJ2-1|NA
CATSDPGQTNEQFF
TGTGCCACCAGTGATCCGGGACAGACGAATGAGCAGTTCTTC
>TRBD1|TRBV29-1|TRBJ1-2|NA
CSVGTGESYTF
TGCAGCGTTGGGACAGGGGAAAGCTACACCTTC
>NA|TRBV7-9|TRBJ2-5|NA
CASVSGEYQETQYF
TGTGCCAGCGTGTCAGGGGAGTACCAAGAGACCCAGTACTTC
>TRBD2|TRBV3-1/TRBV3-2|TRBJ2-1|NA
CASSDHTTGTSGDNEQFF
TGTGCCAGCAGCGATCACACCACCGGGACTAGCGGGGACAATGAGCAGTTCTTC
>TRBD1|TRBV14|TRBJ1-4|NA
CASSLETGGSEKLFF
TGTGCCAGCAGTCTAGAGACAGGGGGAAGTGAAAAACTGTTTTTT
>NA|TRBV2|TRBJ1-3|NA
CASIPLPGTPGNTIYF
TGTGCCAGCATCCCCCTTCCCGGGACACCCGGAAACACCATATATTTT
>NA|TRBV5-1|TRBJ1-2|NA
CASSYSDPVQGTNYGYTF
TGCGCCAGCAGCTATTCAGACCCCGTACAGGGTACTAACTATGGCTACACCTTC
>TRBD1|TRBV6-5|TRBJ1-2|few
CASSYGAGGIYGYTF
TGTGCCAGCAGTTACGGTGCAGGGGGCATCTATGGCTACACCTTC
>TRBD1|TRBV27|TRBJ2-4|NA
CASSLQTGENIQYF
TGTGCCAGCAGTCTACAGACAGGGGAAAACATTCAGTACTTC
>NA|TRBV10-1|TRBJ2-1|NA
CASSDSGVQFF
TGCGCCAGCAGTGATAGCGGCGTGCAGTTCTTC
>TRBD1|TRBV5-1|TRBJ1-2|NA
CASSQDRAGYTF
TGCGCCAGCAGCCAAGACAGGGCAGGCTACACCTTC
>NA|TRBV6-6|TRBJ1-3|NA
CASSSGVTSGNTIYF
TGTGCCAGCAGTTCAGGGGTCACCTCTGGAAACACCATATATTTT
>NA|TRBV2|TRBJ1-4|NA
CASSREATNEKLFF
TGTGCCAGCAGTCGAGAAGCAACTAATGAAAAACTGTTTTTT
>TRBD1|TRBV6-4|TRBJ2-1|NA
CASSAGQGGMSEQFF
TGTGCCAGCAGTGCGGGACAGGGGGGAATGAGCGAGCAGTTCTTC
>NA|TRBV7-9|TRBJ1-6|NA
CASSHAGGESPLHF
TGTGCCAGCAGCCATGCGGGGGGAGAATCACCCCTCCACTTT
>TRBD1|TRBV15|TRBJ1-2|NA
CATSTDRGKPWTNYGYTF
TGTGCCACCAGCACAGACAGGGGAAAGCCCTGGACTAACTATGGCTACACCTTC
>TRBD2|TRBV19|TRBJ2-7|NA
CASRGPAAGGPINEQYF
TGTGCCAGTAGGGGCCCTGCAGCGGGGGGGCCTATTAACGAGCAGTACTTC
>TRBD1|TRBV27|TRBJ1-5|NA
CASSFDRERPQHF
TGTGCCAGCAGTTTTGACAGGGAAAGGCCCCAGCATTTT
>TRBD2|TRBV24-1|TRBJ2-1|NA
CATSRAGGQSSYNEQFF
TGTGCCACCAGTCGGGCGGGAGGCCAAAGCTCCTACAATGAGCAGTTCTTC
>NA|TRBV18|TRBJ2-5|NA
CASSPQQVNRETQYF
TGTGCCAGCTCACCACAACAGGTTAATCGGGAGACCCAGTACTTC
>TRBD1|TRBV30|TRBJ1-6|NA
CAWSVPGTDNSPLHF
TGTGCCTGGAGTGTTCCCGGGACAGATAATTCACCCCTCCACTTT
>TRBD1|TRBV24-1|TRBJ2-1|NA
CASGQGADEQFF
TGTGCCTCGGGACAGGGGGCCGATGAGCAGTTCTTC